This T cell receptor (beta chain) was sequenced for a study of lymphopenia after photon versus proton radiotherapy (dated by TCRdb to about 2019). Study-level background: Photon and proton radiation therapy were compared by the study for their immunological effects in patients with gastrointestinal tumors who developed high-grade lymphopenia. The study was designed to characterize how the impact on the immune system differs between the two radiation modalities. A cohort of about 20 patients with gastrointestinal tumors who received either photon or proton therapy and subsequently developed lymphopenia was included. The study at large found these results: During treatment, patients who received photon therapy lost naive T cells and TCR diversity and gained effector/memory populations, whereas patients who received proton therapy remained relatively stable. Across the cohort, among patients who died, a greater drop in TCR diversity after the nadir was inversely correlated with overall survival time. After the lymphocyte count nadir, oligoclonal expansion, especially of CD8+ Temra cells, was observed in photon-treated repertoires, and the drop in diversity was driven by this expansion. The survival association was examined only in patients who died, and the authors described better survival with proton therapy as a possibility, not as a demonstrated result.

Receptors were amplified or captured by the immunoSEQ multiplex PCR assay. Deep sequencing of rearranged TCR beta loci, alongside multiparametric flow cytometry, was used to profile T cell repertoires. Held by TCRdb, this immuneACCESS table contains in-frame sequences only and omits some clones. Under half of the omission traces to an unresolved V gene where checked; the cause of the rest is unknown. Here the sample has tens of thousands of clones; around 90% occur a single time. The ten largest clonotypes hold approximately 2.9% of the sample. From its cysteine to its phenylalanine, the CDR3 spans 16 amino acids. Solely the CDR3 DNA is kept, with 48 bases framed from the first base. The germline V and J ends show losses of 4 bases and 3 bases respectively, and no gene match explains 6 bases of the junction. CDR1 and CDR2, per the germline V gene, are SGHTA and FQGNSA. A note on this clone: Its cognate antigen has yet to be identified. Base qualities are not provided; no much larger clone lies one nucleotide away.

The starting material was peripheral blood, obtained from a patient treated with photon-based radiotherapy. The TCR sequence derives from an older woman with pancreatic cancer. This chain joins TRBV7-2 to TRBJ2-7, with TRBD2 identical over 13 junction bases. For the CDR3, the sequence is CASSSGLAGRFYEQYF. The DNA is TGTGCCAGCAGCTCGGGACTAGCGGGGAGATTCTACGAGCAGTACTTC.